This TCR beta chain originates from a study of CD8 T cells in Susac syndrome. Study findings and constraints: It was acknowledged in the study that its TCR sequencing and HLA analysis involved a relatively small number of individuals.

It was with random hexamers that about 0.45 to 1 ug RNA was reverse transcribed. Each CDR3 protein gets one entry after TCRdb re-called the immunoSEQ multiplex PCR reads with MiXCR. The sample records 300,000 or so distinct CDR3 sequences, under 95% being singletons. Blood CD8+ and CD4+ T cells underwent high-throughput TCR beta sequencing. There are 14 residues in the CDR3. With 3 bases clipped from V and 5 bases from J, the junction kept 8 bases outside the gene matches. Germline V lookup: CDR1 GTSNPN, CDR2 SVGIG (reference sequence). Notes on this clonotype: The target antigen is unknown.

The chain has TRBV30 and TRBJ2-3; the match to TRBD1 covers 7 bases. The specimen sequenced was CD4+ T cells from PBMCs. The source is a human donor with multiple sclerosis. The CDR3 loop reads CAWRRLGGEDTQYF. Written as DNA, the CDR3 is TGTGCCTGGAGACGCTTAGGGGGCGAAGATACGCAGTATTTT.